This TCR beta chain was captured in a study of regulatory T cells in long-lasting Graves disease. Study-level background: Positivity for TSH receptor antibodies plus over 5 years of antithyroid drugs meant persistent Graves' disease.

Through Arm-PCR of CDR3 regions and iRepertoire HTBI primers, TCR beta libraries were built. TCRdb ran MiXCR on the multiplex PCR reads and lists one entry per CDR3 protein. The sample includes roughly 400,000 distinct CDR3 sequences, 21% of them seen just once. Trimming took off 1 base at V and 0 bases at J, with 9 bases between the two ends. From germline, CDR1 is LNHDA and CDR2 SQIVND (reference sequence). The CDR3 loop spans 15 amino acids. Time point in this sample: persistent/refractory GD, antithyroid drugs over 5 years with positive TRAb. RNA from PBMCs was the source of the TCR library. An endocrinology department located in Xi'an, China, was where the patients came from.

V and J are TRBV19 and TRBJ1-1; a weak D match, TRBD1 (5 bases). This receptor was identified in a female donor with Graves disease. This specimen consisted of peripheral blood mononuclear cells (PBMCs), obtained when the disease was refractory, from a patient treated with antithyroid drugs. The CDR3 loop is CASSIGGSMNTEAFF. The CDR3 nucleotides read TGTGCCAGTAGTATAGGGGGCAGTATGAACACTGAAGCTTTCTTT.